Listed below are T cell receptor beta chains from one sample, sequenced in a study of PD-L1 blockade in urothelial cancer. The assay was immunoSEQ multiplex PCR, and TCRdb's table has in-frame clones only and misses some. In the table there are 45,000 to 50,000 clones, 65% to 85% of which are singletons. Sequenced material: PBMCs, taken around atezolizumab (anti-PD-L1) treatment. The receptors come from a man between 65 and 80 years old with urothelial cancer. The CDR3 runs from the conserved cysteine through the conserved F or W. D genes are given only for firm matches. Size values are once, few and many counts, or a class for expanded clones, and some rows have none.

v_gene	j_gene	d_gene	abundance	CDR3nt	CDR3aa
TRBV18	TRBJ2-1	TRBD1	-	TGTGCCAGCTCACTACAGGGGGCGCGTATCAGGAATGAGCAGTTCTTC	CASSLQGARIRNEQFF
TRBV10-2	TRBJ1-5	-	-	TGCGCCAGCAGTGACTGGAGTCAGCCCCAGCATTTT	CASSDWSQPQHF
TRBV7-8	TRBJ2-1	-	-	TGTGCCAGCAGCCCCCGCCTAGCCTCCTACAATGAGCAGTTCTTC	CASSPRLASYNEQFF
TRBV9	TRBJ2-5	-	-	TGTGCCAGCAGCCTCAGCACGGGAGACCGGGGGACCCAGTACTTC	CASSLSTGDRGTQYF
TRBV4-1	TRBJ2-3	-	-	TGCGCCAGCAGCCAAGATTGGAGGGACAGCACAGATACGCAGTATTTT	CASSQDWRDSTDTQYF
TRBV5-1	TRBJ1-3	-	-	TGCGCCAGCAGCCTGAGTTTGGGAGGGACTCCTAGTCGCTCTGGAAACACCATATATTTT	CASSLSLGGTPSRSGNTIYF
TRBV2	TRBJ2-5	TRBD2	few	TGTGCCAGCAGTGGTATTAGCGGGAGGGAGACCCAGTACTTC	CASSGISGRETQYF
TRBV11-3	TRBJ2-5	-	-	TGTGCCAGCAGCTTAGGACAGCAAGAGACCCAGTACTTC	CASSLGQQETQYF
TRBV19	TRBJ2-7	TRBD1	once	TGTGCCAGTAGCTCAACCTCAACAGGGGGCGAGCAGTACTTC	CASSSTSTGGEQYF
TRBV19	TRBJ1-5	TRBD1	-	TGTGCCAGTAGCATGACAGGGGCCGACTACAATCAGCCCCAGCATTTT	CASSMTGADYNQPQHF
TRBV28	TRBJ1-5	-	-	TGTGCCAGCAGGCTGACAGGAAGCAATCAGCCCCAGCATTTT	CASRLTGSNQPQHF
TRBV7-6	TRBJ2-1	-	-	TGTGCCAGCAGCGGCACAACCCCGGGGAGGGGGTCGCTCGATGAGCAGTTCTTC	CASSGTTPGRGSLDEQFF